This is a list of T cell receptor beta chains from one sample in a study of blood T cell repertoires in COVID-19. Here immunoSEQ multiplex PCR was the method, and the copy in TCRdb shows in-frame clones only, minus some. The data hold 40,000 to 45,000 clones, with roughly 88% observed a single time. Input material: peripheral blood. The receptors derive from a human donor in a cohort sampled during active COVID-19. Each CDR3 is given with its conserved first and last residue. A D gene is named only where the DNA matches it firmly. The listing skips clone size in some rows; elsewhere it reads once, few, many or a size class.

d_call | cdr3_length | j_call | v_call | clone_size | cdr3_aa | cdr3_nt
NA | 11 | TRBJ1-3 | TRBV11-2 | NA | CASSPQNTIYF | TGTGCCAGCAGCCCCCAAAACACCATATATTTT
NA | 13 | TRBJ1-3 | TRBV19 | NA | CASSSIQGNTIYF | TGTGCCAGTAGCTCGATACAGGGAAACACCATATATTTT
TRBD2 | 16 | TRBJ2-3 | TRBV9 | NA | CASRETSGGASDTQYF | TGTGCCAGCAGGGAGACTAGCGGGGGGGCCTCAGATACGCAGTATTTT
NA | 13 | TRBJ2-7 | TRBV28 | NA | CASNPGGLYEQYF | TGTGCCAGCAACCCCGGGGGTCTCTACGAGCAGTACTTC
NA | 14 | TRBJ2-1 | TRBV5-1 | NA | CASSLDGAGMEQFF | TGCGCCAGCAGCTTGGATGGGGCAGGGATGGAGCAGTTCTTC
NA | 13 | TRBJ2-1 | TRBV3-1/TRBV3-2 | NA | CASSQEGRTSLFF | TGTGCCAGCAGCCAAGAGGGGAGGACCTCGCTGTTCTTC
TRBD1 | 15 | TRBJ1-2 | TRBV10-2 | NA | CASSEETGWNYGYTF | TGCGCCAGCAGTGAGGAGACAGGGTGGAACTATGGCTACACCTTC
TRBD2 | 16 | TRBJ2-5 | TRBV7-2 | NA | CASSPLPAGGQETQYF | TGTGCCAGCAGCCCCCTTCCAGCGGGGGGGCAAGAGACCCAGTACTTC
NA | 12 | TRBJ2-7 | TRBV7-9 | few | CASSAGSIEQYF | TGTGCCAGCAGCGCAGGCTCGATCGAGCAGTACTTC
NA | 16 | TRBJ2-2 | TRBV11-2 | NA | CASSPLLGGGTGELFF | TGTGCCAGCAGCCCCCTCCTAGGGGGAGGGACTGGGGAGCTGTTTTTT
TRBD2 | 11 | TRBJ2-7 | TRBV6-5 | once | CASGGAYEQYF | TGTGCCAGCGGGGGGGCCTACGAGCAGTACTTC
NA | 15 | TRBJ1-1 | TRBV7-9 | NA | CASSPPTSRETEAFF | TGTGCCAGCAGCCCACCGACAAGCCGGGAGACTGAAGCTTTCTTT
TRBD1 | 14 | TRBJ2-3 | TRBV29-1 | few | CSVKRTGRSDTQYF | TGCAGCGTTAAACGGACAGGGAGGTCGGATACGCAGTATTTT
NA | 14 | TRBJ1-2 | TRBV27 | NA | CASTPGGSNYGYTF | TGTGCCAGCACCCCTGGAGGTTCTAACTATGGCTACACCTTC
TRBD2 | 17 | TRBJ2-1 | TRBV14 | NA | CASSLRLAGASYNEQFF | TGTGCCAGCAGCCTCCGACTAGCGGGGGCCTCCTACAATGAGCAGTTCTTC
TRBD2 | 17 | TRBJ2-7 | TRBV24-1 | NA | CATSDPGTSGGINEQYF | TGTGCCACCAGTGATCCCGGGACTAGCGGGGGGATCAACGAGCAGTACTTC
NA | 15 | TRBJ2-7 | TRBV5-1 | NA | CASSPGGQISYEQYF | TGCGCCAGCAGCCCAGGAGGTCAGATTTCCTACGAGCAGTACTTC
TRBD2 | 16 | TRBJ2-5 | TRBV5-1 | NA | CASSSGRSGGQETQYF | TGCGCCAGCAGCTCCGGACGCAGCGGGGGCCAAGAGACCCAGTACTTC
NA | 13 | TRBJ2-5 | TRBV14 | NA | CASSQGVRETQYF | TGTGCCAGCAGCCAAGGGGTCAGGGAGACCCAGTACTTC
TRBD2 | 16 | TRBJ2-5 | TRBV2 | NA | CASSQRGGGAQETQYF | TGTGCCAGCAGTCAAAGGGGCGGGGGGGCCCAAGAGACCCAGTACTTC
TRBD2 | 16 | TRBJ2-1 | TRBV18 | NA | CASSPPNSGGADEQFF | TGTGCCAGCTCACCACCGAATAGCGGGGGGGCCGATGAGCAGTTCTTC
NA | 15 | TRBJ2-1 | TRBV11-2 | NA | CASSLGTRSYNEQFF | TGTGCCAGCAGCTTAGGGACTCGATCCTACAATGAGCAGTTCTTC
NA | 17 | TRBJ1-4 | TRBV5-4 | NA | CASSLGPTGIVGEKLFF | TGTGCCAGCAGCTTGGGACCCACAGGGATTGTTGGGGAAAAACTGTTTTTT
TRBD2 | 15 | TRBJ2-5 | TRBV5-1 | NA | CASSPTSGGAGTQYF | TGCGCCAGCAGCCCTACTAGCGGGGGTGCAGGAACCCAGTACTTC
NA | 15 | TRBJ1-2 | TRBV7-8 | NA | CASSLAWGPNYGYTF | TGTGCCAGCAGCTTAGCTTGGGGCCCAAACTATGGCTACACCTTC
NA | 19 | TRBJ2-1 | TRBV2 | NA | CASSQQWRDRPPPANEQFF | TGTGCCAGCAGTCAACAGTGGCGCGACAGGCCCCCACCGGCCAATGAGCAGTTCTTC
NA | 14 | TRBJ1-3 | TRBV30 | few | CAWAFPRGGNTIYF | TGTGCCTGGGCCTTTCCCAGGGGCGGAAACACCATATATTTT
NA | 16 | TRBJ2-3 | TRBV3-1/TRBV3-2 | NA | CASSFGITIPSDTQYF | TGTGCCAGCAGCTTCGGGATTACGATCCCCTCCGATACGCAGTATTTT
TRBD1 | 15 | TRBJ2-7 | TRBV5-4 | NA | CASTPGGTGGREQYF | TGTGCCAGCACCCCGGGGGGGACAGGGGGCCGCGAGCAGTACTTC
TRBD2 | 17 | TRBJ2-1 | TRBV19 | NA | CASSAGLARSSYNEQFF | TGTGCCAGTAGTGCTGGACTAGCCCGAAGCTCCTACAATGAGCAGTTCTTC
TRBD2 | 17 | TRBJ2-2 | TRBV6-1 | once | CASSGGTSGGNTGELFF | TGTGCCAGCAGTGGAGGGACTAGCGGGGGGAACACCGGGGAGCTGTTTTTT
NA | 13 | TRBJ1-5 | TRBV5-6 | NA | CASSLGGGQPQHF | TGTGCCAGCAGCCTAGGGGGGGGTCAGCCCCAGCATTTT
TRBD2 | 13 | TRBJ2-1 | TRBV5-1 | NA | CASALAGAYEQFF | TGCGCCAGCGCTCTAGCGGGGGCATATGAGCAGTTCTTC
TRBD2 | 16 | TRBJ2-5 | TRBV7-7 | NA | CASSPYAGGLWETQYF | TGTGCTAGCAGTCCCTATGCGGGGGGGCTTTGGGAGACCCAGTACTTC
TRBD2 | 14 | TRBJ2-3 | TRBV30 | once | CAWSRGGSTDTQYF | TGTGCCTGGAGTCGGGGGGGGAGCACAGATACGCAGTATTTT
NA | 15 | TRBJ1-4 | TRBV15 | NA | CATSRDKGQNEKLFF | TGTGCCACCAGCAGAGATAAGGGGCAAAATGAAAAACTGTTTTTT
TRBD1 | 14 | TRBJ1-1 | TRBV29-1 | NA | CSALLGTGGTEAFF | TGCAGCGCCTTACTTGGGACAGGGGGCACTGAAGCTTTCTTT
NA | 14 | TRBJ2-7 | TRBV6-5 | NA | CASSYTQGTYEQYF | TGTGCCAGCAGTTACACTCAGGGTACCTACGAGCAGTACTTC
NA | 15 | TRBJ2-7 | TRBV7-9 | NA | CASSQTPFREYEQYF | TGTGCCAGCAGCCAGACTCCCTTTAGAGAGTACGAGCAGTACTTC
TRBD2 | 16 | TRBJ2-5 | TRBV7-7 | once | CASSLGGLAGQETQYF | TGTGCTAGCAGCTTAGGGGGGCTAGCGGGTCAAGAGACCCAGTACTTC
NA | 10 | TRBJ2-1 | TRBV29-1 | NA | CSVYYNEQFF | TGCAGCGTTTATTACAATGAGCAGTTCTTC
NA | 15 | TRBJ2-7 | TRBV5-5 | NA | CASSLGPGISYEQYF | TGTGCCAGCAGCTTAGGCCCAGGAATTAGCTACGAGCAGTACTTC
TRBD2 | 13 | TRBJ2-3 | TRBV6-5 | NA | CASRLAGGNTQYF | TGTGCCAGTAGACTAGCGGGGGGGAATACGCAGTATTTT
TRBD1 | 18 | TRBJ2-3 | TRBV19 | NA | CASRTGERTGKITDTQYF | TGTGCCAGTAGGACAGGAGAACGGACAGGGAAGATCACAGATACGCAGTATTTT
TRBD1 | 13 | TRBJ2-7 | TRBV19 | few | CASSTNRGNEQYF | TGTGCCAGTAGTACCAACAGGGGTAACGAGCAGTACTTC
TRBD1 | 14 | TRBJ1-2 | TRBV5-6 | once | CASSFRQGPYGYTF | TGTGCCAGCAGCTTTAGACAGGGTCCCTATGGCTACACCTTC
TRBD2 | 17 | TRBJ2-5 | TRBV30 | few | CAWSVRERGGFQETQYF | TGTGCCTGGAGTGTACGGGAGCGGGGGGGATTCCAAGAGACCCAGTACTTC
TRBD2 | 16 | TRBJ2-3 | TRBV5-5 | NA | CASSLVGTSGTDTQYF | TGTGCCAGCAGCTTGGTCGGGACTAGCGGCACAGATACGCAGTATTTT
TRBD1 | 15 | TRBJ2-1 | TRBV11-3 | NA | CASSFGQVSYNEQFF | TGTGCCAGCAGCTTCGGACAGGTATCCTACAATGAGCAGTTCTTC
TRBD1 | 14 | TRBJ1-2 | TRBV19 | NA | CASSAGQGVYGYTF | TGTGCCAGTAGTGCGGGACAGGGGGTGTATGGCTACACCTTC
TRBD2 | 15 | TRBJ2-7 | TRBV9 | NA | CASSVVGGEGYEQYF | TGTGCCAGCAGCGTAGTCGGCGGGGAGGGCTACGAGCAGTACTTC
TRBD1 | 20 | TRBJ2-2 | TRBV9 | NA | CASSANRDRGQFPPTGELFF | TGTGCCAGCAGCGCCAACCGGGACAGGGGGCAGTTTCCCCCCACCGGGGAGCTGTTTTTT